One and the same sample provided the 13 T cell receptor beta chains below, sequenced in a study of blood T cell repertoires in COVID-19. Measured with immunoSEQ multiplex PCR; TCRdb has only the in-frame clones, and not every one. The top ten hold less than 4% of the sample, which has 200,000 to 250,000 clones, roughly four fifths seen once. Sequencing was done on a sample of peripheral blood. The source of these receptors is a woman aged 18-35 years with acute or convalescent COVID-19.

V and J are TRBV3-1 (or the pseudogene TRBV3-2) and TRBJ2-5, with D unresolved. CDR1 is LGHDT and CDR2 is YNNKEL in the germline V gene (reference sequence). The CDR3 runs 13 residues. V was clipped by 6 bases and J by 2 bases, with 10 bases between them. The CDR3 bases are TGTGCCAGCAGAGACGGGTTTCAAGAGACCCAGTACTTC. This codes for CASRDGFQETQYF.

The chain uses TRBV18 and TRBJ2-2; D uncertain. V lost 3 bases and J lost 2, with 13 bases in between. The V gene's germline CDR1 is KGHSH and CDR2 LQKENI. The CDR3 has 16 amino acids. CDR3: CASSPPHPLNTGELFF. The CDR3 DNA reads as TGTGCCAGCTCACCTCCTCACCCACTTAACACCGGGGAGCTGTTTTTT.

The rearrangement uses TRBV18 and TRBJ2-7, with D perhaps matching TRBD1 (5 bases). The ends were cut back, 4 bases at V and 1 base at J, with 8 bases in the middle. CDR1 and CDR2 (germline): KGHSH, LQKENI. The CDR3 has 13 residues. CDR3 in DNA: TGTGCCAGCTCACTACAGGTTTCCTACGAGCAGTACTTC. It translates to CASSLQVSYEQYF.

This chain joins TRBV6-5 and TRBJ2-2; possibly TRBD1 for D (5 bases). Between the trimmed V and J ends, which lost 6 bases and 8 bases, there was a span of 10 bases. The CDR3 contains 12 residues. Germline V lookup: CDR1 MNHEY, CDR2 SVGAGI. The CDR3 nucleotides are TGTGCCAGCAGCTCTGGGGCGGGGGAGCTGTTTTTT. It translates to CASSSGAGELFF.

This clone was picked up one time. The V gene is TRBV21-1, the J gene TRBJ2-3; TRBD1 was called by the table and not checked on the DNA. TRBV21-1 is recorded as a pseudogene. The CDR3 runs 18 residues. The CDR3 coding sequence is TGTGCCAGCAGGAACGGGATAGGCACAGGGGTTACCACAGATACGCAGTATTTT. The encoded protein is CASRNGIGTGVTTDTQYF.

The chain employs TRBV6-5 and TRBJ1-1; D call uncertain. The CDR3 is 13 amino acids. V dropped 6 bases and J dropped 1 base, with 9 bases sitting between them. The V gene's germline CDR1 is MNHEY and CDR2 SVGAGI. This chain's CDR3 is CASSRSGNTEAFF. The CDR3 DNA reads as TGTGCCAGCAGCCGCTCCGGGAACACTGAAGCTTTCTTT.

CDR3 in DNA: TGTGCCAGCAGTCTCGATGTGAGCGGGGAGCTGTTTTTT. This translates into CASSLDVSGELFF. V usage is TRBV27 and J usage is TRBJ2-2; the D is unclear. The germline CDR1 and CDR2 sequences are MNHEY and SMNVEV (reference sequence). V lost 5 bases and J 7 bases, leaving 11 bases between the germline ends. CDR3 length: 13 amino acids.

The chain employs TRBV10-2 and TRBJ1-2; 8 nucleotides agree with TRBD1. This CDR3 is 15 amino acids long. V trimming: 8 bases; J trimming: 4 bases; junction bases outside the gene matches: 12. CDR1 and CDR2 (germline): WSHSY, SAAADI. CDR3 in DNA: TGCGCCAGCTATCAGACAGGGGCCCCCTTCTATGGCTACACCTTC. As protein: CASYQTGAPFYGYTF.

The rearrangement joins TRBV9 to TRBJ2-3; tentative D call: TRBD1 (6 bases). CDR1 and CDR2 (germline): SGDLS, YYNGEE. V shed 1 base and J shed 2 bases, with 17 bases lying between them. This CDR3 has 17 residues. The CDR3 DNA reads as TGTGCCAGCAGCGTACCTATCTTACAGGGCCCCACAGATACGCAGTATTTT. Residues: CASSVPILQGPTDTQYF.

The chain recombines TRBV19 with TRBJ2-1, with 10 bases identical to TRBD1. In germline, CDR1 is LNHDA, CDR2 SQIVND (reference sequence). V lost 8 bases and J lost 8; bases outside the gene matches: 3. The CDR3 contains 12 residues. The CDR3: CASRDRGYEQFF. DNA of the CDR3: TGTGCCAGTCGGGACAGGGGATATGAGCAGTTCTTC.

The V gene is TRBV6-8, the J gene TRBJ2-4; a weak D match, TRBD1 (6 bases). Trimming removed 8 bases at V and 4 bases at J, with 24 bases between. CDR3 length equals 17 residues. Germline CDR1 is MNHGY and CDR2 is SAAAGT. In nucleotides, the CDR3 is TGTGCCAGCCACATTAGGGGTTACAGGGCAGCAAAAAACATTCAGTACTTC. Translation gives CASHIRGYRAAKNIQYF.

CDR3 sequence reads: CASSLRSLALGWTSGELFF. In nucleotides, the CDR3 is TGTGCCAGCAGCTTAAGGAGTTTGGCCCTTGGGTGGACTTCCGGGGAGCTGTTTTTT. This rearrangement joins TRBV11-2 to TRBJ2-2, with D perhaps TRBD2 (5 bases). Germline CDR1 is SGHAT and CDR2 is FQNNGV. CDR3 length: 19 residues. V lost 2 bases and J lost 6, with 25 bases in between.

The rearrangement links TRBV7-2 to TRBJ1-5; 7 bases fit TRBD1. The CDR3 is 13 amino acids. Germline-derived CDR1 and CDR2 are SGHTA and FQGNSA. Trimming took 2 bases from V and 7 from J; bases not matched to a gene: 2. CDR3 amino acids: CASSLTGEQPQHF. Here the CDR3 DNA reads TGTGCCAGCAGCTTAACAGGGGAGCAGCCCCAGCATTTT.